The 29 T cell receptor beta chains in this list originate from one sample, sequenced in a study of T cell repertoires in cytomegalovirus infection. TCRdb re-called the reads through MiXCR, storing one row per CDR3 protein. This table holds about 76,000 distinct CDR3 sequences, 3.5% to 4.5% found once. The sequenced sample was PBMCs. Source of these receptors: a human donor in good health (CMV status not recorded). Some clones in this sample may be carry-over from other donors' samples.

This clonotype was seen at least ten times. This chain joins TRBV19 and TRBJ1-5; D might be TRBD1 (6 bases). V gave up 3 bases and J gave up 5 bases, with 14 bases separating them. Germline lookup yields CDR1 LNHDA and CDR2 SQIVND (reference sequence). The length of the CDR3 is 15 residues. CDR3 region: CASSIQQGFDQPQHF. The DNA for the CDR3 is TGTGCCAGTAGTATTCAACAGGGATTCGATCAGCCCCAGCATTTT.

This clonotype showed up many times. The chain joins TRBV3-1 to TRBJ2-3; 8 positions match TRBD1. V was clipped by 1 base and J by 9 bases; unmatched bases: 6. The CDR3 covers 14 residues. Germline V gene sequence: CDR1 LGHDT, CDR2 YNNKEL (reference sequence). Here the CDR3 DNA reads TGTGCCAGCAGCCAAGTTGACAGGGGTGGGACGCAGTATTTT. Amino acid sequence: CASSQVDRGGTQYF.

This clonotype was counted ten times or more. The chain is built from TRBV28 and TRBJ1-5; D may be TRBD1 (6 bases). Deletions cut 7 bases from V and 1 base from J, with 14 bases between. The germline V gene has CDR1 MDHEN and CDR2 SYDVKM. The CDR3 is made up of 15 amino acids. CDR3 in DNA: TGTGCCAGCAAATCAGGGGCCGGGAGCAATCAGCCCCAGCATTTT. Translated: CASKSGAGSNQPQHF.

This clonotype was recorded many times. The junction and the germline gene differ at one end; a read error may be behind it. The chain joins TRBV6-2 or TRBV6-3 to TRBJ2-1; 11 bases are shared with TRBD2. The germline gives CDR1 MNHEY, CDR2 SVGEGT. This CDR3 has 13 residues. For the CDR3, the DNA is TGTGCCAGCAGTCCAATAGCGGGGGGGCCTTCTCTCTTC. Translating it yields CASSPIAGGPSLF.

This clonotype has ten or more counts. CDR3 protein: CASSLIRANTEAFF. Here the CDR3 DNA reads TGTGCCAGCAGTTTAATCAGGGCCAACACTGAAGCTTTCTTT. The rearrangement uses TRBV28 and TRBJ1-1; perhaps TRBD1 as D (5 bases). From germline, CDR1 is MDHEN and CDR2 SYDVKM. The CDR3 totals 14 residues. Trimming stripped 2 bases from V and 2 bases from J, with 9 bases between.

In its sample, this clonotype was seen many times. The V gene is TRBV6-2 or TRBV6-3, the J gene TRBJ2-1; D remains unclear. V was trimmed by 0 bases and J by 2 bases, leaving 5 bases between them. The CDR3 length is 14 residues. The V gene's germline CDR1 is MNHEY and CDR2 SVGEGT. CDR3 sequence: CASSYSAAYNEQFF. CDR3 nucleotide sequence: TGTGCCAGCAGTTACTCGGCAGCCTACAATGAGCAGTTCTTC.

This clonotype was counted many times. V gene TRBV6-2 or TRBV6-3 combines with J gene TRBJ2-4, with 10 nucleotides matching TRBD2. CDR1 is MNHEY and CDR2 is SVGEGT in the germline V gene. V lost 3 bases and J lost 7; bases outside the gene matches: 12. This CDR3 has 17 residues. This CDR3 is CASSYNPAGGARNIQYF. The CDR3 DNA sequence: TGTGCCAGCAGTTATAACCCAGCGGGGGGGGCCCGGAACATTCAGTACTTC.

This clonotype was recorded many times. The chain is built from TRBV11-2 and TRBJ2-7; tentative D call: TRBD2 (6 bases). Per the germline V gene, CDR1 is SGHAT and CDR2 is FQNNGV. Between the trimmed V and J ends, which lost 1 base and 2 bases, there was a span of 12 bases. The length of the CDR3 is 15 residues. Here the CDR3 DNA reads TGTGCCAGCAGCTTAGGGGGCAGGACTACCTACGAGCAGTACTTC. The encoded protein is CASSLGGRTTYEQYF.

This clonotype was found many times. The CDR3 loop is CASSQPGSSGYTF. The CDR3 DNA follows: TGTGCCAGCAGCCAGCCAGGGTCGAGCGGCTACACCTTC. The V call is TRBV7-2, the J call TRBJ1-2; TRBD1 might be the D (5 bases). The CDR3 has 13 amino acids. CDR1 and CDR2 (germline): SGHTA, FQGNSA. The germline V and J ends were trimmed by 5 bases and 8 bases, with 15 bases remaining between them.

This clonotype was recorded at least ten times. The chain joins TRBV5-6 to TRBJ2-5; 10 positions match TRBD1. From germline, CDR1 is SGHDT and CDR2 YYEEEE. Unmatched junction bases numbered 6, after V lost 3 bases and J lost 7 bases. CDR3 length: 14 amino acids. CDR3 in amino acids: CASSWGQGPRTQYF. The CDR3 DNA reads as TGTGCCAGCAGCTGGGGACAGGGGCCGAGGACCCAGTACTTC.

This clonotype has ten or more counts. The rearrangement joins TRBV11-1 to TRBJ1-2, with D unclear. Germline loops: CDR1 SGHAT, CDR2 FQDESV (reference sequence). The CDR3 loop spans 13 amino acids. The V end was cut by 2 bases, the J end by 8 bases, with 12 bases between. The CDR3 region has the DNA TGTGCCAGCAGCTTATACGAAGGTCCGGGCTACACCTTC. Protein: CASSLYEGPGYTF.

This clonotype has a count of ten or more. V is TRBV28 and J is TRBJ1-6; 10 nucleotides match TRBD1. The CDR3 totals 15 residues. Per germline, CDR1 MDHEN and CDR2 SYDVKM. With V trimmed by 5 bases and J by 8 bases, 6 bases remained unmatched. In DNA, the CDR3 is TGTGCCAGCAGTAGCTCGGGACAGGGGCATTCACCCCTCCACTTT. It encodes CASSSSGQGHSPLHF.

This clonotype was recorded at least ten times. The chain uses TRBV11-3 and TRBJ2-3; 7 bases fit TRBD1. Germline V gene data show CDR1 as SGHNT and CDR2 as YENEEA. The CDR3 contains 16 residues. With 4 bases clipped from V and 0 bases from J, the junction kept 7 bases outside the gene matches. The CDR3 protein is CASSWGQQGSTDTQYF. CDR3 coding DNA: TGTGCCAGCAGCTGGGGACAGCAGGGGAGCACAGATACGCAGTATTTT.

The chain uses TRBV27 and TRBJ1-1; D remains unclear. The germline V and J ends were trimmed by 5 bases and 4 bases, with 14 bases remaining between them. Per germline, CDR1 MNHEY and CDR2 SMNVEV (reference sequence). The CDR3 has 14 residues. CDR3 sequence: CASSRFLLATEAFF. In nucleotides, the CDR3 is TGTGCCAGCAGTCGATTCTTGCTAGCCACTGAAGCTTTCTTT.

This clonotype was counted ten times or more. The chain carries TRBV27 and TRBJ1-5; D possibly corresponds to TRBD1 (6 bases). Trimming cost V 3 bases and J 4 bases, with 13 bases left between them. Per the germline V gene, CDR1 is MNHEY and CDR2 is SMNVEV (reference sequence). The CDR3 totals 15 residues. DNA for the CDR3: TGTGCCAGCAGTTTGGGAACAGGGTCTAATCAGCCCCAGCATTTT. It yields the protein CASSLGTGSNQPQHF.

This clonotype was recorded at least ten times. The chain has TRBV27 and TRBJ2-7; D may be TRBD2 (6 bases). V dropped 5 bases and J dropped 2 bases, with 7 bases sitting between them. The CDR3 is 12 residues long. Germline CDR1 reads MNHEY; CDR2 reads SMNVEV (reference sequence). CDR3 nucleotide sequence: TGTGCCAGCAGTCGGGAGCCCTACGAGCAGTACTTC. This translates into CASSREPYEQYF.

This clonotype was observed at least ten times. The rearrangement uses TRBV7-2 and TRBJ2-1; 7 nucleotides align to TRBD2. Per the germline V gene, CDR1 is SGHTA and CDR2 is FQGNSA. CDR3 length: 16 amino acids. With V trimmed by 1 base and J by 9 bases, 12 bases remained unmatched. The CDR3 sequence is CASSLDLSGGGFEQFF. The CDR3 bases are TGTGCCAGCAGCTTAGATCTTTCGGGGGGTGGGTTTGAGCAGTTCTTC.

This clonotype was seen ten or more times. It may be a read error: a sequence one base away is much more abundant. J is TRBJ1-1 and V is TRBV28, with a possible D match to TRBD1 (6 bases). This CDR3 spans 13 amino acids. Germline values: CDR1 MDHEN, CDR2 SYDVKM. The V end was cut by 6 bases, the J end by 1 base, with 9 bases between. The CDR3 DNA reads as TGTGCCAGCAGCCAGGACAGGAACACTGAAGCTTTCTTT. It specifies CASSQDRNTEAFF.

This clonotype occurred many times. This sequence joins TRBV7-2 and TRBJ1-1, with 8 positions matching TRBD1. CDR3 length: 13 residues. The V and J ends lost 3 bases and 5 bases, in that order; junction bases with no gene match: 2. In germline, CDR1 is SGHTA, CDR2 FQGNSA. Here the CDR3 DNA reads TGTGCCAGCAGCTTTGGACAGGGAACTGAAGCTTTCTTT. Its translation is CASSFGQGTEAFF.

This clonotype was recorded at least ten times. The CDR3 here is CASSLGPPDGNQPQHF. The CDR3 nucleotides are TGTGCCAGCAGCTTAGGACCCCCGGACGGCAATCAGCCCCAGCATTTT. This chain joins TRBV7-2 and TRBJ1-5; no firm D call. The CDR3 contains 16 residues. Germline V gene lookup returns CDR1 SGHTA and CDR2 FQGNSA. V was pared by 1 base and J by 2 bases, with 12 bases between.

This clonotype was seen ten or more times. Here the CDR3 DNA reads TGTGCCAGCAGCTTAGGGACTAGCGGGACTCAAGAGACCCAGTACTTC. It codes for CASSLGTSGTQETQYF. This sequence joins TRBV7-8 and TRBJ2-5; TRBD2 agrees at 12 bases. The CDR3 has 16 amino acids. V shed 1 base and J 2 bases; nucleotides not matched to a gene: 2. The germline gives CDR1 SGHVS, CDR2 FQNEAQ.

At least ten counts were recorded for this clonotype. The CDR3 DNA reads as TGTGCCAGCAGCCCCCATAGGGCCGCGGGGACCCAGTACTTC. It codes for CASSPHRAAGTQYF. This chain uses TRBV7-2 with TRBJ2-5; D perhaps matches TRBD2 (5 bases). CDR1 and CDR2 (germline): SGHTA, FQGNSA. The CDR3 spans 14 residues. V was trimmed by 5 bases and J by 7 bases, leaving 17 bases between them.

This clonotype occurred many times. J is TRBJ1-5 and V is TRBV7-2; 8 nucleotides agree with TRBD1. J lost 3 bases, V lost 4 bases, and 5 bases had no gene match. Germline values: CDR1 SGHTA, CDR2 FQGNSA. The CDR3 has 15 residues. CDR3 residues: CASSSRQGSNQPQHF. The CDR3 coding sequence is TGTGCCAGCAGCTCCCGACAGGGGTCCAATCAGCCCCAGCATTTT.

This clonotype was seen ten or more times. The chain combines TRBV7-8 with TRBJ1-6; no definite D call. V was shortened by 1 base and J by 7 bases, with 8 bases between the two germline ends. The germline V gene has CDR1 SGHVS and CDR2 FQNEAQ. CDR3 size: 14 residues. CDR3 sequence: CASSLELDNSPLHF. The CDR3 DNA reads TGTGCCAGCAGCTTAGAATTAGACAATTCACCCCTCCACTTT.

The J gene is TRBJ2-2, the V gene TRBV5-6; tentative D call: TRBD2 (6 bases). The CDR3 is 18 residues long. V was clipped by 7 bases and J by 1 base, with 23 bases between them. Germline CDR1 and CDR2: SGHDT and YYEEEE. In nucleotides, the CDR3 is TGTGCCAGCCAGGCAATGGGTTGGGGACTGATGAACACCGGGGAGCTGTTTTTT. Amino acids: CASQAMGWGLMNTGELFF.

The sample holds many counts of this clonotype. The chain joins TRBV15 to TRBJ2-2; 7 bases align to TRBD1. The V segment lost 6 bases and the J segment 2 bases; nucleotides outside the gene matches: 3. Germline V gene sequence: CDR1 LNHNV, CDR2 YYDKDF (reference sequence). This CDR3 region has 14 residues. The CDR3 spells CATRTGSNTGELFF. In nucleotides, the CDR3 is TGTGCCACCAGGACAGGGAGTAACACCGGGGAGCTGTTTTTT.

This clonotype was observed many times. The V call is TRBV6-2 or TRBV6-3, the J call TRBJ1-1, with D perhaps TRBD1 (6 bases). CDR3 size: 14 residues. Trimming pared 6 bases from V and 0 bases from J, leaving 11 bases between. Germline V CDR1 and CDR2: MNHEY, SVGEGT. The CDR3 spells CASSQDSLNTEAFF. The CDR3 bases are TGTGCCAGCAGCCAGGACAGCTTGAACACTGAAGCTTTCTTT.

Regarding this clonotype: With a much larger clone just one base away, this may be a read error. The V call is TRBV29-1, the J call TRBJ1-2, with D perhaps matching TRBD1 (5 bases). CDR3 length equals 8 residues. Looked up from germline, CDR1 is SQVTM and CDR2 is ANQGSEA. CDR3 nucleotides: TGCAGCGCTGGAGGGGAACACTTC. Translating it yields CSAGGEHF.

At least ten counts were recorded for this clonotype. Written as DNA, the CDR3 is TGTGCCAGCAGCCCTCGGACAGAGTATAATTCACCCCTCCACTTT. This encodes CASSPRTEYNSPLHF. The gene calls are TRBV7-2 and TRBJ1-6; possible D gene TRBD1, 6 bases. The CDR3 totals 15 residues. Germline CDR1 reads SGHTA; CDR2 reads FQGNSA. V shed 5 bases and J shed 4 bases, with 12 bases lying between them.